This is a list of T cell receptor beta chains from one sample in a study of cytomegalovirus exposure and HLA in healthy donors. The method was immunoSEQ multiplex PCR; TCRdb's version includes in-frame clones alone and lacks a portion of them. The table records 100,000 or so clones, about 80% of them present only once. The specimen was PBMCs. All receptors come from a man aged 40-49 years in good health and CMV-seropositive. Each CDR3 is given with its conserved first and last residue.

cdr3_length: 17
v_call: TRBV10-3
j_call: TRBJ2-2
cdr3_aa: CAISGTSGRMNTGELFF

cdr3_length: 19
v_call: TRBV27
j_call: TRBJ2-7
cdr3_aa: CASSLSGQGGLDRGREQYF

cdr3_length: 14
v_call: TRBV27
j_call: TRBJ1-2
cdr3_aa: CASSFLGGNYGYTF

cdr3_length: 17
v_call: TRBV7-9
j_call: TRBJ2-3
cdr3_aa: CASSPASAGVSTDTQYF

cdr3_length: 13
v_call: TRBV5-4
j_call: TRBJ2-7
cdr3_aa: CASSQTSRYEQYF

cdr3_length: 16
v_call: TRBV13
j_call: TRBJ2-5
cdr3_aa: CASSSGSSGGKETQYF

cdr3_length: 15
v_call: TRBV9
j_call: TRBJ2-6
cdr3_aa: CASSVGGGGANVLTF

cdr3_length: 11
v_call: TRBV28
j_call: TRBJ2-5
cdr3_aa: CASTGVETQYF

cdr3_length: 13
v_call: TRBV5-1
j_call: TRBJ2-3
cdr3_aa: CASSVPSTDTQYF

cdr3_length: 13
v_call: TRBV6-5
j_call: TRBJ1-2
cdr3_aa: CASSYRTEGSYTF

cdr3_length: 15
v_call: TRBV9
j_call: TRBJ2-5
cdr3_aa: CASSVVGTKGETQYF

cdr3_length: 13
v_call: TRBV10-3
j_call: TRBJ2-5
cdr3_aa: CATGLAGGETQYF

cdr3_length: 13
v_call: TRBV18
j_call: TRBJ1-4
cdr3_aa: CASSPMGTGAVFF

cdr3_length: 12
v_call: TRBV14
j_call: TRBJ2-2
cdr3_aa: CASSQAQARLFF

cdr3_length: 12
v_call: TRBV6-6
j_call: TRBJ1-2
cdr3_aa: CASSYSSTPPTF

cdr3_length: 15
v_call: TRBV10-1
j_call: TRBJ2-7
cdr3_aa: CASSESKGAAYEQYF

cdr3_length: 13
v_call: TRBV9
j_call: TRBJ1-1
cdr3_aa: CASSPGTGRGAFF

cdr3_length: 14
v_call: TRBV7-3
j_call: TRBJ1-1
cdr3_aa: CASSLSGVNTEAFF

cdr3_length: 14
v_call: TRBV4-1
j_call: TRBJ1-2
cdr3_aa: CASSQEAAAYGYTF

cdr3_length: 15
v_call: TRBV28
j_call: TRBJ2-3
cdr3_aa: CASCTSGGPTDTQYF

cdr3_length: 16
v_call: TRBV7-2
j_call: TRBJ2-1
cdr3_aa: CASSLRRDRYTSEQFF

cdr3_length: 16
v_call: TRBV15
j_call: TRBJ2-7
cdr3_aa: CATSQARGQGSYEQYF

cdr3_length: 13
v_call: TRBV27
j_call: TRBJ2-1
cdr3_aa: CASSETSYGEQFF